These T cell receptor beta chains were read from a single sample in a study of blood T cell repertoires in COVID-19. Here immunoSEQ multiplex PCR was the method, and the copy in TCRdb shows in-frame clones only, minus some. Counted here are about 170,000 clones, approximately 80% occurring once; the ten biggest clones make up approximately 12%. Sequencing input: PBMCs or T cells enriched from blood (not recorded which). The receptors shown here come from a middle-aged man who had recovered from COVID-19. CDR3s include the opening cysteine and the closing phenylalanine or tryptophan. D genes are given only for firm matches. Clone size is given for some rows only: seen once, a few or many times, or a class if the clone is expanded.

D gene: NA
V gene: TRBV19
J gene: TRBJ2-7
clone size: NA
CDR3 DNA: TGTGCCAGTAGTATTCAACGGTCCTACGAGCAGTACTTC
CDR3 protein: CASSIQRSYEQYF

D gene: NA
V gene: TRBV30
J gene: TRBJ1-2
clone size: few
CDR3 DNA: TGTGCCTGGAGTGTAAACAGGGCCTATGGCTACACCTTC
CDR3 protein: CAWSVNRAYGYTF

D gene: NA
V gene: TRBV7-2
J gene: TRBJ1-2
clone size: NA
CDR3 DNA: TGTGCCAGCAGCTTAGGGGGGCTAGTCTATGGCTACACCTTC
CDR3 protein: CASSLGGLVYGYTF

D gene: NA
V gene: TRBV4-1
J gene: TRBJ1-1
clone size: NA
CDR3 DNA: TGCGCCAGCAGCCAAGAGGTTCGACAGAACACTGAAGCTTTCTTT
CDR3 protein: CASSQEVRQNTEAFF

D gene: TRBD1
V gene: TRBV28
J gene: TRBJ1-2
clone size: NA
CDR3 DNA: TGTGCCAGCGGTTCACAGGGGCTCGGCTATGGCTACACCTTC
CDR3 protein: CASGSQGLGYGYTF

D gene: NA
V gene: TRBV19
J gene: TRBJ1-6
clone size: once
CDR3 DNA: TGTGCCAGTAGCGCCGGGGGTAATTCACCCCTCCACTTT
CDR3 protein: CASSAGGNSPLHF

D gene: NA
V gene: TRBV25-1
J gene: TRBJ2-3
clone size: once
CDR3 DNA: TGTGCCGCCCAAGGAGGGCTTAGCACAGATACGCAGTATTTT
CDR3 protein: CAAQGGLSTDTQYF

D gene: TRBD2
V gene: TRBV5-1
J gene: TRBJ2-2
clone size: NA
CDR3 DNA: TGCGCCAGCAGCCCCGCTAGCGGGGGGACCGGGGAGCTGTTTTTT
CDR3 protein: CASSPASGGTGELFF

D gene: TRBD2
V gene: TRBV14
J gene: TRBJ2-7
clone size: NA
CDR3 DNA: TGTGCCAGCAGCCAAGGATATGGACTAGCGGGCTACGAGCAGTACTTC
CDR3 protein: CASSQGYGLAGYEQYF

D gene: TRBD1
V gene: TRBV12-3/TRBV12-4
J gene: TRBJ1-1
clone size: NA
CDR3 DNA: TGTGCCAGCAGGCCGACAGGGGTCACTGAAGCTTTCTTT
CDR3 protein: CASRPTGVTEAFF

D gene: NA
V gene: TRBV7-3
J gene: TRBJ1-2
clone size: once
CDR3 DNA: TGTGCCAGCAGCTTATATTCCGGGTATGGCTACACCTTC
CDR3 protein: CASSLYSGYGYTF

D gene: NA
V gene: TRBV2
J gene: TRBJ2-7
clone size: NA
CDR3 DNA: TGTGCCAGCAGGGCCAGGGTAGGGTATACCTACGAGCAGTACTTC
CDR3 protein: CASRARVGYTYEQYF

D gene: NA
V gene: TRBV9
J gene: TRBJ2-5
clone size: NA
CDR3 DNA: TGTGCCAGCAGCGGCCACATGGATAGCAAAGAGACCCAGTACTTC
CDR3 protein: CASSGHMDSKETQYF

D gene: TRBD2
V gene: TRBV6-2/TRBV6-3
J gene: TRBJ2-5
clone size: NA
CDR3 DNA: TGTGCCAGCAGCCCTCCGGGACTAGCGATACAAGAGACCCAGTACTTC
CDR3 protein: CASSPPGLAIQETQYF

D gene: TRBD1
V gene: TRBV15
J gene: TRBJ1-2
clone size: NA
CDR3 DNA: TGTGCCACCAGCCCGCGGACAGGGGGCGCGAATGGCTACACCTTC
CDR3 protein: CATSPRTGGANGYTF

D gene: TRBD1
V gene: TRBV12-3/TRBV12-4
J gene: TRBJ1-5
clone size: NA
CDR3 DNA: TGTGCCAGCAGCGGGACAGGGGCTCAGCCCCAGCATTTT
CDR3 protein: CASSGTGAQPQHF

D gene: NA
V gene: TRBV3-1/TRBV3-2
J gene: TRBJ1-2
clone size: NA
CDR3 DNA: TGTGCCAGCAGCCAAGGACAAGGGGCCTTCTCCCGGGGCTACACCTTC
CDR3 protein: CASSQGQGAFSRGYTF

D gene: NA
V gene: TRBV6-2/TRBV6-3
J gene: TRBJ2-1
clone size: NA
CDR3 DNA: TGTGCCAGCAGCTCGGGAGTGGACTTTTACAATGAGCAGTTCTTC
CDR3 protein: CASSSGVDFYNEQFF